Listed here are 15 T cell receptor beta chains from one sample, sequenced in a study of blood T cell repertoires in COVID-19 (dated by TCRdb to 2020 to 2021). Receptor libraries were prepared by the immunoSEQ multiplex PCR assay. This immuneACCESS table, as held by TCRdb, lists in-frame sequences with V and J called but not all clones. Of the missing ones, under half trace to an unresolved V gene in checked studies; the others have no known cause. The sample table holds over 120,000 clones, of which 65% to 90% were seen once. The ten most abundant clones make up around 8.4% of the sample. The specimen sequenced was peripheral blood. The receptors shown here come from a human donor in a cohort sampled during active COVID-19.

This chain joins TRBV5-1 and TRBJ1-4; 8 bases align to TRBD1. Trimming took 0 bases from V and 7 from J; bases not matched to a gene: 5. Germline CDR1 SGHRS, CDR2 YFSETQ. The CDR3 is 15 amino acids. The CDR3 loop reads CASSLAPGGGEKLFF. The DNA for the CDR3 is TGCGCCAGCAGCTTGGCCCCAGGGGGCGGTGAAAAACTGTTTTTT.

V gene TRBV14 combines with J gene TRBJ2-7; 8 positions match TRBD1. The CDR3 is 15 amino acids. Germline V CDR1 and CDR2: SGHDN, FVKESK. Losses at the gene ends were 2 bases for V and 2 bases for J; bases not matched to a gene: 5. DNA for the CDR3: TGTGCCAGCAGCCAACCGGGACAGGTCCCCTACGAGCAGTACTTC. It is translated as CASSQPGQVPYEQYF. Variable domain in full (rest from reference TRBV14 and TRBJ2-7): EAGVTQFPSHSVIEKGQTVTLRCDPISGHDNLYWYRRVMGKEIKFLLHFVKESKQDESGMPNNRFLAERTGGTYSTLKVQPAELEDSGVYFCASSQPGQVPYEQYFGPGTRLTVT.

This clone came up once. As DNA, the CDR3 is TGTGCCAGCAGCCCGCGGACTAGCGGGAGTTTGTACAATGAGCAGTTCTTC. Protein sequence: CASSPRTSGSLYNEQFF. The chain couples TRBV14 to TRBJ2-1, with TRBD2 matching 13 bases. The V segment lost 4 bases and the J segment 4 bases; nucleotides outside the gene matches: 7. The CDR3 has 17 amino acids. Per the germline V gene, CDR1 is SGHDN and CDR2 is FVKESK.

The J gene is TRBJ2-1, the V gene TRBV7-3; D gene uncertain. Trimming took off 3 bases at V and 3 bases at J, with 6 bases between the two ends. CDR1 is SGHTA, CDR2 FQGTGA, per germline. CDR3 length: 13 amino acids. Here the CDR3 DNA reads TGTGCCAGCAGCTTGTTTCTCTACAATGAGCAGTTCTTC. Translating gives CASSLFLYNEQFF.

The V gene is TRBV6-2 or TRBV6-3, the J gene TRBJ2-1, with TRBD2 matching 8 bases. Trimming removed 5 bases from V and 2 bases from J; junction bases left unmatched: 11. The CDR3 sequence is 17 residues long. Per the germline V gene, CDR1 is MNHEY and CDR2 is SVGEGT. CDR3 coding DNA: TGTGCCAGCAGTGCTCCCCGGGGGGGGGAGGCCTACAATGAGCAGTTCTTC. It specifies CASSAPRGGEAYNEQFF.

CDR3 amino acids: CASSVRTTSNYGYTF. The CDR3 DNA reads as TGTGCCAGCAGCGTGAGGACAACTTCTAACTATGGCTACACCTTC. The chain carries TRBV6-5 and TRBJ1-2; D is perhaps TRBD1 (5 bases). Germline CDR1 reads MNHEY; CDR2 reads SVGAGI. The CDR3 spans 15 residues. Trimming took 6 bases from V and 0 from J, leaving 14 bases between them.

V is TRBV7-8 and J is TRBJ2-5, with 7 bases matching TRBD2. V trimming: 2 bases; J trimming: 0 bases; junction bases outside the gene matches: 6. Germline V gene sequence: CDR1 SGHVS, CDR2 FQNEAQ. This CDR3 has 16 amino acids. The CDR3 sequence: CASSLSSGTYQETQYF. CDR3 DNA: TGTGCCAGCAGCTTATCTAGCGGAACCTACCAAGAGACCCAGTACTTC.

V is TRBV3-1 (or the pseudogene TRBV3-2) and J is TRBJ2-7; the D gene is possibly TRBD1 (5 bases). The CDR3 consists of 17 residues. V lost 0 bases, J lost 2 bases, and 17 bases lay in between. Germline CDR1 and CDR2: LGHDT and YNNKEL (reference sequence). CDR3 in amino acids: CASSQEGWGRKAYEQYF. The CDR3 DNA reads TGTGCCAGCAGCCAAGAAGGATGGGGCAGGAAGGCCTACGAGCAGTACTTC.

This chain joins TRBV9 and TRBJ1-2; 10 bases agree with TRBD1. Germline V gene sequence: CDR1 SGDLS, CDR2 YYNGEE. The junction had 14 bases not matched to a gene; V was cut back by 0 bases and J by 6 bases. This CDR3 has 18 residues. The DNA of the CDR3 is TGTGCCAGCAGCGTAGGAAACTACTGGACCGGGACAGGGGATGGCTACACCTTC. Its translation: CASSVGNYWTGTGDGYTF.

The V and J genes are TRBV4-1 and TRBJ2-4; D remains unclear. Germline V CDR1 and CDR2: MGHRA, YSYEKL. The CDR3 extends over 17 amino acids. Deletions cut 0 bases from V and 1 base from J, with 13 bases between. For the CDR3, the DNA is TGCGCCAGCAGCCAAGAAACCCTAGGTCCGGCCAAAAACATTCAGTACTTC. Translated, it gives CASSQETLGPAKNIQYF.

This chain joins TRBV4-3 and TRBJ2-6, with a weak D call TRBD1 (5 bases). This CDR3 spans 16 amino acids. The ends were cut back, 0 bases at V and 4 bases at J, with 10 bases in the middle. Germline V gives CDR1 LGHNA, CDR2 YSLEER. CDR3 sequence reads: CASSQDATAGANVLTF. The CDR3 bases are TGCGCCAGCAGCCAAGATGCGACAGCCGGGGCCAACGTCCTGACTTTC.

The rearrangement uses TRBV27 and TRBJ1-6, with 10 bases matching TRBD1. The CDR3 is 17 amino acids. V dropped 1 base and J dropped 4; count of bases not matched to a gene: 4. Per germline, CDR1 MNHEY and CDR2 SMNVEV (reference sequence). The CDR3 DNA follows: TGTGCCAGCAGTTTATTTGGGGGACAGGGGTATAATTCACCCCTCCACTTT. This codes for CASSLFGGQGYNSPLHF.

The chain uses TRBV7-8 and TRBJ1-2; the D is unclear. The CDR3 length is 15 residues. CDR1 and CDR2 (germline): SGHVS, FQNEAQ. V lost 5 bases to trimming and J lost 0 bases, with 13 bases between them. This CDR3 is CASSLNSLSNYGYTF. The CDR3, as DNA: TGTGCCAGCAGCCTAAACAGTCTTTCTAACTATGGCTACACCTTC.

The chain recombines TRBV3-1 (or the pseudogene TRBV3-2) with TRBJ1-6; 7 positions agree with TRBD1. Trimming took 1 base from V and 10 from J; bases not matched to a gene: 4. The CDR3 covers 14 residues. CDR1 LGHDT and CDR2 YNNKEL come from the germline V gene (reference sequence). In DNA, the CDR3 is TGTGCCAGCAGCCAAGTACAGGGGAAATCACCCCTCCACTTT. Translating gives CASSQVQGKSPLHF.

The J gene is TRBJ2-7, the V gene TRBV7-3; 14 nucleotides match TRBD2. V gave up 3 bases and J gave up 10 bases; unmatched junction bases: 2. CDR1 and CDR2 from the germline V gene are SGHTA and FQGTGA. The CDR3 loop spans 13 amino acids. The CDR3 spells CASSFGTSGRQYF. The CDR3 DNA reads TGTGCCAGCAGCTTCGGGACTAGCGGGAGACAGTACTTC.